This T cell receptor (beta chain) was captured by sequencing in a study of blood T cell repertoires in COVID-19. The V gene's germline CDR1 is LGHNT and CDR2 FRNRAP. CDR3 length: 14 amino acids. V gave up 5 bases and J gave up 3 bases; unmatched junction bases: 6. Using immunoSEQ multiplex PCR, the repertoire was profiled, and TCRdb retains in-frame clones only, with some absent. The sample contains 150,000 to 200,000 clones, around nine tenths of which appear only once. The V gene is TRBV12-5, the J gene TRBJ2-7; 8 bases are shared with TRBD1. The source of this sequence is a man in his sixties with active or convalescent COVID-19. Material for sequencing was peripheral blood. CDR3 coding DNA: TGTGCTAGTGGTCCCTGGACAGGGAACTACGAGCAGTACTTC. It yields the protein CASGPWTGNYEQYF. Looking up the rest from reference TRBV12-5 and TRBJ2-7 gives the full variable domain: DARVTQTPRHKVTEMGQEVTMRCQPILGHNTVFWYRQTMMQGLELLAYFRNRAPLDDSGMPKDRFSAEMPDATLATLKIQPSEPRDSAVYFCASGPWTGNYEQYFGPGTRLTVT.